What follows is one T cell receptor (beta chain) and its context. The same CDR3 can be traced to other DNA sequences in this sample. The assay was immunoSEQ multiplex PCR, and TCRdb's table has in-frame clones only and misses some. The data contain 150,000 to 200,000 clones, roughly 83% of them singletons. The source of the sample is a study of cytomegalovirus exposure and HLA in healthy donors. Study in general: The platform used for the 120 or so validation repertoires matched that of the approximately 640 first-cohort repertoires, a later analysis reported.

Germline loops: CDR1 SGHRS, CDR2 YFSETQ. CDR3 length: 14 amino acids. J lost 4 bases, V lost 0 bases, and 0 bases had no gene match. The sequenced sample consisted of PBMCs. The genes are TRBV5-1 and TRBJ1-4; 7 nucleotides align to TRBD1. This sequence was found in a woman under 30 in good health and CMV-seronegative. The CDR3 region is CASSLGQGNEKLFF. Here the CDR3 DNA reads TGCGCCAGCAGCTTGGGACAGGGTAATGAAAAACTGTTTTTT.